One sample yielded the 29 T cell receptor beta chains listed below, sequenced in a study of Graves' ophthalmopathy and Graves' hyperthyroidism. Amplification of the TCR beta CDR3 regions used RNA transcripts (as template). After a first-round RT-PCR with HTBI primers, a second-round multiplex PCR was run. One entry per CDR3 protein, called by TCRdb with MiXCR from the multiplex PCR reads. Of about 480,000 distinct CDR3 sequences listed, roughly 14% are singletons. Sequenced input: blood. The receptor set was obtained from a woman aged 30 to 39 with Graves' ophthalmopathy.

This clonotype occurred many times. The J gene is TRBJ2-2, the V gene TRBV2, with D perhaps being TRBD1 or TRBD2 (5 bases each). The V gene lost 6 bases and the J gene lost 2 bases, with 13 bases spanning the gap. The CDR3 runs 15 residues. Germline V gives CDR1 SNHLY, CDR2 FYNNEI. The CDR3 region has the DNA TGTGCCAGCAGCGTTGGGACGGTAAACACCGGGGAGCTGTTTTTT. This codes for CASSVGTVNTGELFF.

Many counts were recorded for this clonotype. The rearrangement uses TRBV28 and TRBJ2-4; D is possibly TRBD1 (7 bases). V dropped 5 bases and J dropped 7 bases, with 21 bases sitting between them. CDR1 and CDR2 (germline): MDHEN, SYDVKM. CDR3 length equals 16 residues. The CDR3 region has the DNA TGTGCCAGCAGTGAACGTGGAGGGGGCGCATGGAACATTCAGTACTTC. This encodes CASSERGGGAWNIQYF. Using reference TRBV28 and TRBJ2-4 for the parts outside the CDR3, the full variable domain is DVKVTQSSRYLVKRTGEKVFLECVQDMDHENMFWYRQDPGLGLRLIYFSYDVKMKEKGDIPEGYSVSREKKERFSLILESASTNQTSMYLCASSERGGGAWNIQYFGAGTRLSVL.

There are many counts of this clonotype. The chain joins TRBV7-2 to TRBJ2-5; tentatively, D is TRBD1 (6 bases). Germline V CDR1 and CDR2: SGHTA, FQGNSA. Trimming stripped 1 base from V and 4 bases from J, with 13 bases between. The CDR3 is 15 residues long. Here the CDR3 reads CASSLGLTGGETQYF. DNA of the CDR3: TGTGCCAGCAGCTTAGGGTTGACAGGAGGAGAGACCCAGTACTTC.

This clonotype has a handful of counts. The CDR3 sequence is CASSQYSGKAETQYF. The CDR3 nucleotides read TGCGCCAGCAGCCAATATAGCGGGAAAGCGGAGACCCAGTACTTC. This chain connects TRBV5-1 to TRBJ2-5; 8 nucleotides match TRBD2. Germline lookup yields CDR1 SGHRS and CDR2 YFSETQ. CDR3 length: 15 residues. V gave up 4 bases and J gave up 5 bases; unmatched junction bases: 10.

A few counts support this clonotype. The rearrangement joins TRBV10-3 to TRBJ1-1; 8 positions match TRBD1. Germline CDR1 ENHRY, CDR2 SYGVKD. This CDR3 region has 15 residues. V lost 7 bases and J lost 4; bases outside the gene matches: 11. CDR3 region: CAITSHRGLSTEAFF. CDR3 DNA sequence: TGTGCCATCACTTCTCACAGGGGGTTAAGCACTGAAGCTTTCTTT.

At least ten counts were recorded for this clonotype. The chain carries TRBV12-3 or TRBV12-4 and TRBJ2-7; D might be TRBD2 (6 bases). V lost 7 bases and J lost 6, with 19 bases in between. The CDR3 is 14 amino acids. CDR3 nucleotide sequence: TGTGCCAGCATCTGGGGAGGCCCCCTCCTCGAGCAGTACTTC. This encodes CASIWGGPLLEQYF.

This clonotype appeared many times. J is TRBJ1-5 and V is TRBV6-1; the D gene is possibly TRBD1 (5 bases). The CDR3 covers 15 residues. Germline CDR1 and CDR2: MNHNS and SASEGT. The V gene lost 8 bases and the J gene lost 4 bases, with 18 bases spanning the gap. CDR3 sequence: CASSHAIRVNQPQHF. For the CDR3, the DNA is TGTGCCAGCTCCCATGCTATCAGGGTGAATCAGCCCCAGCATTTT.

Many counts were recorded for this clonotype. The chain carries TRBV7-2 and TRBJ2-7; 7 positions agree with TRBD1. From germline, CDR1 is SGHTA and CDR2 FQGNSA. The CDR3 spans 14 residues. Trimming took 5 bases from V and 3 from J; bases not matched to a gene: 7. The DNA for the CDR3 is TGTGCCAGCAGCCGGGACAGACGAGACTACGAGCAGTACTTC. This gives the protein CASSRDRRDYEQYF.

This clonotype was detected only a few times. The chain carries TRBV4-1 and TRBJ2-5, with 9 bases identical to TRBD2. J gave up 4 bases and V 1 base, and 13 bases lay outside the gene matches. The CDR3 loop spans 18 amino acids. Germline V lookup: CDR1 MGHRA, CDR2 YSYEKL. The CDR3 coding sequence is TGCGCCAGCAGCCAAGTCCCCGCGGGGCGGGGGGGCCGAGAGACCCAGTACTTC. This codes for CASSQVPAGRGGRETQYF.

The CDR3 reads CAWRGPGQGVETQYF. The CDR3 DNA reads TGTGCCTGGAGAGGACCGGGACAGGGTGTTGAGACCCAGTACTTC. The V and J genes are TRBV30 and TRBJ2-5, with 9 bases identical to TRBD1. This CDR3 region has 15 residues. Germline trimming cut 3 bases from V and 5 bases from J; bases unmatched to any gene: 10. The germline V gene has CDR1 GTSNPN and CDR2 SVGIG (reference sequence).

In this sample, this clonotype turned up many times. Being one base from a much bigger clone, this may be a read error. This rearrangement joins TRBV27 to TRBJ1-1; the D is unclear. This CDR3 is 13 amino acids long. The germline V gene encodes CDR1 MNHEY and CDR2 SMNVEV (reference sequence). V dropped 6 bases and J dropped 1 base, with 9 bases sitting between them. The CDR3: CASREVPNTEAFF. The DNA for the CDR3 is TGTGCCAGCAGGGAGGTACCGAACACTGAAGCTTTCTTT.

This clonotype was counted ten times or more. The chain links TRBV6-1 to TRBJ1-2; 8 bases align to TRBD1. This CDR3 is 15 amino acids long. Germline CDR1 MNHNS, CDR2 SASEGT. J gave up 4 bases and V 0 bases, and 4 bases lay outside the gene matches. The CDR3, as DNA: TGTGCCAGCAGTGAAGCGGACAGGGCGGGCTATGGCTACACCTTC. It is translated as CASSEADRAGYGYTF.

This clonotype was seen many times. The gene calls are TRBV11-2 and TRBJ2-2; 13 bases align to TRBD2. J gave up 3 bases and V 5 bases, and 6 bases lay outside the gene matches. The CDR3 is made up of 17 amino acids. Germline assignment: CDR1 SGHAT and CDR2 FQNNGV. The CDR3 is CASSRRTSGGDTGELFF. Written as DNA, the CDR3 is TGTGCCAGCAGCCGAAGGACTAGCGGGGGAGACACCGGGGAGCTGTTTTTT.

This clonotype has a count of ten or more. The CDR3: CATIGLGQTSSYEQYF. CDR3 nucleotide sequence: TGTGCCACCATTGGTCTTGGACAGACTAGCTCCTACGAGCAGTACTTC. The chain links TRBV11-2 to TRBJ2-7; D tentatively fits TRBD1 or TRBD2 (6 bases each). The CDR3 covers 16 residues. Trimming shortened V by 10 bases and J by 0 bases, and 22 bases separated the two germline ends. Germline loops: CDR1 SGHAT, CDR2 FQNNGV. The entire variable domain, with the rest obtained from reference TRBV11-2 and TRBJ2-7, is as follows: EAGVAQSPRYKIIEKRQSVAFWCNPISGHATLYWYQQILGQGPKLLIQFQNNGVVDDSQLPKDRFSAERLKGVDSTLKIQPAKLEDSAVYLCATIGLGQTSSYEQYFGPGTRLTVT.

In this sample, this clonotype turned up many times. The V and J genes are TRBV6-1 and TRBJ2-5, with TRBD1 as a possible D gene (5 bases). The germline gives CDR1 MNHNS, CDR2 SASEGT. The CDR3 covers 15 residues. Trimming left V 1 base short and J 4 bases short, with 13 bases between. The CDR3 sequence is CASSEGPSRGETQYF. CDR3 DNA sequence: TGTGCCAGCAGTGAAGGACCCTCAAGGGGAGAGACCCAGTACTTC.

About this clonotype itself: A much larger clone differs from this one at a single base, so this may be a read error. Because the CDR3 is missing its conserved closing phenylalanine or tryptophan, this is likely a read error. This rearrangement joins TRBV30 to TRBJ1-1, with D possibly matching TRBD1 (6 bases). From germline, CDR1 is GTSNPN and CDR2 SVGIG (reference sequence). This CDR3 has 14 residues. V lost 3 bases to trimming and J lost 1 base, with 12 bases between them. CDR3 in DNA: TGTGCCTGGAGGGGGGGGCAGGAGAACACTGAAGCTTTCTAT. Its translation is CAWRGGQENTEAFY.

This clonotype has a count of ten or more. CDR3 residues: CASSFSLAGVEQYF. The CDR3 region has the DNA TGTGCCAGCAGTTTCTCGCTAGCGGGAGTCGAGCAGTACTTC. The rearrangement uses TRBV28 and TRBJ2-7; 10 bases agree with TRBD2. Germline V CDR1 and CDR2: MDHEN, SYDVKM. The CDR3 consists of 14 residues. V gave up 3 bases and J gave up 6 bases; unmatched junction bases: 5.

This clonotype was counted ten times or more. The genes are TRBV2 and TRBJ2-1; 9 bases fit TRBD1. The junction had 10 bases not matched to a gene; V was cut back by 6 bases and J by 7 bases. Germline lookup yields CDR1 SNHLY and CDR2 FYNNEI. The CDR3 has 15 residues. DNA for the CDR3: TGTGCCAGCAGCCTGGGACAGGGAGAGGTGAATGAGCAGTTCTTC. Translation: CASSLGQGEVNEQFF. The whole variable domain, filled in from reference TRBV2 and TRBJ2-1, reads EPEVTQTPSHQVTQMGQEVILRCVPISNHLYFYWYRQILGQKVEFLVSFYNNEISEKSEIFDDQFSVERPDGSNFTLKIRSTKLEDSAMYFCASSLGQGEVNEQFFGPGTRLTVL.

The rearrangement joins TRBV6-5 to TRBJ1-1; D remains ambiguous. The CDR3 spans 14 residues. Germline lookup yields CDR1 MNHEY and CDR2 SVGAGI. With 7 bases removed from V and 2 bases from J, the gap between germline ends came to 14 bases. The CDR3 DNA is TGTGCCAGCATTTTCTGGAGATCAAACACTGAAGCTTTCTTT. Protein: CASIFWRSNTEAFF.

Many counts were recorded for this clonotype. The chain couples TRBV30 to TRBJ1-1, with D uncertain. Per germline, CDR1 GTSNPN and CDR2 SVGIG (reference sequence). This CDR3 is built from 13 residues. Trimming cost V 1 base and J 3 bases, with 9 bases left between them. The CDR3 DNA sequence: TGTGCCTGGAGTGGGTCTGGTTACACTGAAGCTTTCTTT. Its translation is CAWSGSGYTEAFF.

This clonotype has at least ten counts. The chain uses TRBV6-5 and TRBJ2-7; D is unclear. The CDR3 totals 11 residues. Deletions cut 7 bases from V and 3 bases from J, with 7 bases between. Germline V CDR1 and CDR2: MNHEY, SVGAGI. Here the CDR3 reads CASTNNYEQYF. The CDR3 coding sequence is TGTGCCAGCACCAACAACTACGAGCAGTACTTC.

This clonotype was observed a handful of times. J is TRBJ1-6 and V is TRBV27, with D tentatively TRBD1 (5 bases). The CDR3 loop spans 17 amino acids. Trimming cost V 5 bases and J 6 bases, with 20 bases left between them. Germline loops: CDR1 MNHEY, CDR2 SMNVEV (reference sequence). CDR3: CASSINDPGVINSPLHF. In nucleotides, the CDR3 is TGTGCCAGCAGTATTAATGACCCGGGGGTCATTAATTCACCCCTCCACTTT.

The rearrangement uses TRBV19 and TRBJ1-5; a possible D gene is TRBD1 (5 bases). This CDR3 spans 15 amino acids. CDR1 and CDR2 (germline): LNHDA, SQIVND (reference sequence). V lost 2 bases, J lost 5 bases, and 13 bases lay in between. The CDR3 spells CASSIRAGGDQPQHF. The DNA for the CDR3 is TGTGCCAGTAGTATAAGGGCCGGGGGTGATCAGCCCCAGCATTTT.

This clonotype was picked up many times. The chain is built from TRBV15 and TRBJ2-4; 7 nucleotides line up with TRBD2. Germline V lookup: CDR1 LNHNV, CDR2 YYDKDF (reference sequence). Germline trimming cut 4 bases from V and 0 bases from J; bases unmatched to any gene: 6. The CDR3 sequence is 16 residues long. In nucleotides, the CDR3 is TGTGCCACCAGCACAAGACTAGCTTTAGCCAAAAACATTCAGTACTTC. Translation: CATSTRLALAKNIQYF.

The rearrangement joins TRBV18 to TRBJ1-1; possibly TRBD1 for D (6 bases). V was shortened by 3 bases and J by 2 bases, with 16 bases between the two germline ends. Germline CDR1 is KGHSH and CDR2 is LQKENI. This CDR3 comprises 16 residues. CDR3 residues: CASSPLGGGINTEAFF. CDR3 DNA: TGTGCCAGCTCACCCCTGGGGGGGGGCATAAACACTGAAGCTTTCTTT.

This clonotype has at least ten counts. In DNA form, the CDR3 reads TGTGCCAGCGGGGTGGGGAGGGGGGCGACCCAGTACTTC. This sequence encodes CASGVGRGATQYF. The rearrangement links TRBV6-1 to TRBJ2-5, with a possible D match to TRBD2 (7 bases). The CDR3 is 13 amino acids. With 8 bases removed from V and 7 bases from J, the gap between germline ends came to 17 bases. Per germline, CDR1 MNHNS and CDR2 SASEGT.

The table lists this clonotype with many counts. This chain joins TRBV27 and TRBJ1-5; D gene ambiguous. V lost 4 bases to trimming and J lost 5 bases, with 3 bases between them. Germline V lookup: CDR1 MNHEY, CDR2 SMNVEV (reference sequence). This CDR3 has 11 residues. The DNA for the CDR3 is TGTGCCAGCAGTTGGGATCAGCCCCAGCATTTT. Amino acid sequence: CASSWDQPQHF.

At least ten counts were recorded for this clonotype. Here the CDR3 reads CASSTTGEGVQETQYF. The DNA of the CDR3 is TGTGCCAGCAGTACGACCGGGGAAGGTGTACAAGAGACCCAGTACTTC. This chain links TRBV12-3 or TRBV12-4 with TRBJ2-5; tentative D call: TRBD2 (5 bases). V was shortened by 5 bases and J by 2 bases, with 18 bases between the two germline ends. CDR3 length: 16 residues.

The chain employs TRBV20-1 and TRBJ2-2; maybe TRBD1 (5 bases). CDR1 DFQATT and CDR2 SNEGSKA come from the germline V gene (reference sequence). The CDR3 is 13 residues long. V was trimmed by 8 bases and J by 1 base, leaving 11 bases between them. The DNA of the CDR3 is TGCAGTCTGACAGCCGGGAACACCGGGGAGCTGTTTTTT. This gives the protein CSLTAGNTGELFF.